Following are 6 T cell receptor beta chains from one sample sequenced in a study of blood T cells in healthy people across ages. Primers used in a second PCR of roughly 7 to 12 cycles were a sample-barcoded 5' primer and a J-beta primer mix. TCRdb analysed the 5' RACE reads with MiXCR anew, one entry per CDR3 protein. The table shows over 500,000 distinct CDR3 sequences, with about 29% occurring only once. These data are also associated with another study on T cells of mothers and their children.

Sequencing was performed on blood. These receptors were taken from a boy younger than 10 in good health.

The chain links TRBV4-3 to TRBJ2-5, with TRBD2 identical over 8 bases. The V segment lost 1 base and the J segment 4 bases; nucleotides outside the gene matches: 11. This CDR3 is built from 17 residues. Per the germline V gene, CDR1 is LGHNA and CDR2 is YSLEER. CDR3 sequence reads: CASSQAPGGLGGETQYF. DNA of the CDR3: TGCGCCAGCAGCCAAGCCCCGGGGGGACTAGGAGGAGAGACCCAGTACTTC.

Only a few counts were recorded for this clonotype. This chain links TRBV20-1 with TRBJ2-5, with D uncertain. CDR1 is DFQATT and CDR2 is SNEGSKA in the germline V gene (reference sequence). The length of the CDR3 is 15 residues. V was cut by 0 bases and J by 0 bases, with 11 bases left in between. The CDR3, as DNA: TGCAGTGCTAGAGATCGGACGTGGTACCAAGAGACCCAGTACTTC. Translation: CSARDRTWYQETQYF.

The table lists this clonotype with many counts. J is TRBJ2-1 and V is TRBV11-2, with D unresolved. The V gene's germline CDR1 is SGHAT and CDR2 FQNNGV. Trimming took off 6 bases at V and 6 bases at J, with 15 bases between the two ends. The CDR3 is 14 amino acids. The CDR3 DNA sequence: TGTGCCAGCAGTCAAACGACTGGCGGCAATGAGCAGTTCTTC. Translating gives CASSQTTGGNEQFF.

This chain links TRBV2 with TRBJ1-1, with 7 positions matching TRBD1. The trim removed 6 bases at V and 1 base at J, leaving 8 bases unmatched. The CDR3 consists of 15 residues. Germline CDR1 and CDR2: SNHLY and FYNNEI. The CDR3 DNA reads TGTGCCAGCAGAACGATACAGGGGCCGAACACTGAAGCTTTCTTT. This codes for CASRTIQGPNTEAFF.

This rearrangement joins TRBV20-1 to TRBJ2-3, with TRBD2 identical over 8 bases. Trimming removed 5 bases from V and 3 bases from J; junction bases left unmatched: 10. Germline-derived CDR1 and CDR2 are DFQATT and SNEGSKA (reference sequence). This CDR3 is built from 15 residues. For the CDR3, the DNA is TGCAGTGCTGGAAATGAGGGCGGGGGGACAGATACGCAGTATTTT. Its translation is CSAGNEGGGTDTQYF.

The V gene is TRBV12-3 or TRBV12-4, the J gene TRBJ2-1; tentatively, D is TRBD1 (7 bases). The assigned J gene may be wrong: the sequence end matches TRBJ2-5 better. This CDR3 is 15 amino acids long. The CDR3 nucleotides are TGTGCCAGCAGTTGGAGGGACAGTGTGCAAGAGACCCAGTACTTC. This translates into CASSWRDSVQETQYF.